The present T cell receptor beta chain was sequenced within a study of T-cell memory formation after mild COVID-19. Study-wide context: TCR clusters were largely donor specific. Whole-study findings and limits: A second wave expanding day 15 to 37 was CD4+-biased; contracting clones were balanced. There was no confirmation that second-wave clones peaking on day 37 were SARS-CoV-2 specific.

Notes on this clonotype: Its target is unknown.

V was shortened by 0 bases and J by 2 bases, with 8 bases between the two germline ends. CDR1 DFQATT and CDR2 SNEGSKA come from the germline V gene (reference sequence). This CDR3 is built from 15 residues. 5'RACE primed at constant segments yielded TCR alpha and TCR beta cDNA libraries bearing sample barcodes and UMIs. TCRdb re-called the 5' RACE reads with MiXCR, one entry per CDR3 protein. The sample consists of around 300,000 distinct CDR3 sequences, around 15% of them appearing once. J is TRBJ2-6 and V is TRBV20-1; D is undetermined. The sample was PBMCs or a T cell subset sorted from them (not recorded which). This receptor was taken from a man between 18 and 29 years old who had mild COVID-19 (a few samples of this study predate the infection). Cell type and time point are not known. In DNA, the CDR3 is TGCAGTGCTAGAGATCGAACAACTGGGGCCAACGTCCTGACTTTC. This codes for CSARDRTTGANVLTF.